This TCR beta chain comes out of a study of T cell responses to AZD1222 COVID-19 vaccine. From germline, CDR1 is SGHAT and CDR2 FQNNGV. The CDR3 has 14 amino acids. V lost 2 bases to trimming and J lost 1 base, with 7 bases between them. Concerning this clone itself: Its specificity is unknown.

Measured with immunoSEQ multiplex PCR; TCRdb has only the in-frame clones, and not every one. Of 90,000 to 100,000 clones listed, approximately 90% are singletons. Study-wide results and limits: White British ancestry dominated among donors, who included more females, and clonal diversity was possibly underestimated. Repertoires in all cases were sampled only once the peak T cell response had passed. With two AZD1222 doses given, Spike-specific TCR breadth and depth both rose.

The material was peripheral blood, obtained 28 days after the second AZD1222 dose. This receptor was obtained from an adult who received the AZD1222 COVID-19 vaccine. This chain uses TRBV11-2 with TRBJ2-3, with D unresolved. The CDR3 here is CASSLNRGTDTQYF. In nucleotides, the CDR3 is TGTGCCAGCAGCTTAAACCGGGGCACAGATACGCAGTATTTT.